This entry lists 19 T cell receptor beta chains sequenced from one sample in a study of blood T cell repertoires in COVID-19. Libraries were prepared by immunoSEQ multiplex PCR; TCRdb keeps only in-frame clonotypes and omits some of them. The data contain roughly 180,000 clones, 80% to 90% of them singletons. Sequenced: peripheral blood. Receptor source: a man aged 55 to 70 with acute or convalescent COVID-19.

This clone was seen once. V and J are TRBV7-2 and TRBJ2-7; 13 bases are shared with TRBD2. After removal of 1 base from V and 2 bases from J, the junction contained 8 bases not matched to a gene. The CDR3 contains 18 residues. CDR1 is SGHTA and CDR2 is FQGNSA in the germline V gene. The CDR3 loop is CASSLVGLAGVRTYEQYF. In nucleotides, the CDR3 is TGTGCCAGCAGCTTAGTAGGACTAGCGGGAGTACGGACCTACGAGCAGTACTTC.

The chain recombines TRBV5-1 with TRBJ2-2, with D possibly TRBD2 on 6 matching bases. The CDR3 contains 16 residues. The germline V gene encodes CDR1 SGHRS and CDR2 YFSETQ. V dropped 0 bases and J dropped 2 bases, with 11 bases sitting between them. CDR3 region: CASSLGGLKNTGELFF. As DNA, the CDR3 is TGCGCCAGCAGCTTGGGGGGACTTAAAAACACCGGGGAGCTGTTTTTT.

This chain connects TRBV2 to TRBJ1-3; no definite D call. The ends were cut back, 5 bases at V and 0 bases at J, with 11 bases in the middle. Germline CDR1 reads SNHLY; CDR2 reads FYNNEI. There are 15 residues in the CDR3. DNA for the CDR3: TGTGCCAGCAGTACGGAGGACCTCTCTGGAAACACCATATATTTT. It translates to CASSTEDLSGNTIYF.

This chain uses TRBV3-1 (or the pseudogene TRBV3-2) with TRBJ2-7; TRBD1 agrees at 7 bases. This CDR3 contains 15 residues. V lost 6 bases to trimming and J lost 0 bases; unmatched junction nucleotides: 8. Per the germline V gene, CDR1 is LGHDT and CDR2 is YNNKEL (reference sequence). The CDR3 DNA is TGTGCCAGCAGGAGAGGACAGGAACCCTCCTACGAGCAGTACTTC. It translates to CASRRGQEPSYEQYF.

The V gene is TRBV5-1, the J gene TRBJ1-1, with D perhaps matching TRBD1 (6 bases). Germline V gene data show CDR1 as SGHRS and CDR2 as YFSETQ. Trimming cost V 0 bases and J 2 bases, with 11 bases left between them. The CDR3 length is 15 residues. The CDR3 here is CASSLGGPGNTEAFF. For the CDR3, the DNA is TGCGCCAGCAGCTTGGGGGGGCCGGGTAACACTGAAGCTTTCTTT. The variable domain in full, with the rest retrieved from reference TRBV5-1 and TRBJ1-1, is KAGVTQTPRYLIKTRGQQVTLSCSPISGHRSVSWYQQTPGQGLQFLFEYFSETQRNKGNFPGRFSGRQFSNSRSEMNVSTLELGDSALYLCASSLGGPGNTEAFFGQGTRLTVV.

This chain links TRBV2 with TRBJ1-1; 8 bases fit TRBD1. The germline gives CDR1 SNHLY, CDR2 FYNNEI. The CDR3 spans 14 residues. With 5 bases clipped from V and 4 bases from J, the junction kept 6 bases outside the gene matches. The CDR3 DNA follows: TGTGCCAGCAGTCTTAGTACAGGGGGCACTGAAGCTTTCTTT. Translation: CASSLSTGGTEAFF.

The chain carries TRBV18 and TRBJ2-7, with D possibly being TRBD1 (6 bases). V lost 0 bases to trimming and J lost 3 bases, with 12 bases between them. CDR1 KGHSH and CDR2 LQKENI come from the germline V gene. The CDR3 extends over 15 amino acids. CDR3 coding DNA: TGTGCCAGCTCACCACCGGACAGAGCTTTCTACGAGCAGTACTTC. It encodes CASSPPDRAFYEQYF.

CDR3: CAWGGRDEAFF. The CDR3 DNA follows: TGTGCCTGGGGGGGGCGGGATGAAGCTTTCTTT. The chain joins TRBV30 to TRBJ1-1; tentatively, D is TRBD1 (6 bases). This CDR3 region has 11 residues. V was pared by 5 bases and J by 7 bases, with 11 bases between. CDR1 and CDR2 (germline): GTSNPN, SVGIG (reference sequence).

The V call is TRBV19, the J call TRBJ2-7; 14 bases agree with TRBD2. The CDR3 totals 18 residues. Germline CDR1 and CDR2: LNHDA and SQIVND (reference sequence). The V segment lost 4 bases and the J segment 0 bases; nucleotides outside the gene matches: 8. The CDR3 loop reads CASSTRTSGRPSSYEQYF. Written as DNA, the CDR3 is TGTGCCAGTAGTACCCGGACTAGCGGGAGGCCGAGCTCCTACGAGCAGTACTTC. Full variable domain (missing parts from reference TRBV19 and TRBJ2-7): DGGITQSPKYLFRKEGQNVTLSCEQNLNHDAMYWYRQDPGQGLRLIYYSQIVNDFQKGDIAEGYSVSREKKESFPLTVTSAQKNPTAFYLCASSTRTSGRPSSYEQYFGPGTRLTVT.

The J gene is TRBJ1-1, the V gene TRBV6-6; the D gene is possibly TRBD1 (6 bases). Germline CDR1 reads MNHNY; CDR2 reads SVGAGI (reference sequence). V dropped 8 bases and J dropped 5 bases, with 18 bases sitting between them. The CDR3 has 14 residues. The CDR3 loop is CASRQGQALTEAFF. CDR3 sequence (DNA): TGTGCCAGCCGGCAGGGACAAGCTCTTACTGAAGCTTTCTTT.

This chain links TRBV18 with TRBJ2-1; D possibly corresponds to TRBD1 (5 bases). The V gene lost 5 bases and the J gene lost 4 bases, with 15 bases spanning the gap. CDR1 KGHSH and CDR2 LQKENI come from the germline V gene. CDR3 length equals 15 residues. The chain's CDR3 is CASSLQELSYNEQFF. In nucleotides, the CDR3 is TGTGCCAGCTCATTACAGGAATTATCGTACAATGAGCAGTTCTTC.

This clone was seen only once. V gene TRBV5-1 combines with J gene TRBJ2-7; 8 bases are a match to TRBD1. Germline CDR1 reads SGHRS; CDR2 reads YFSETQ. The V and J ends lost 0 bases and 2 bases, in that order; junction bases with no gene match: 4. This CDR3 comprises 15 residues. The CDR3 sequence: CASSLEGRGPYEQYF. CDR3 DNA sequence: TGCGCCAGCAGCTTGGAGGGCAGGGGGCCCTACGAGCAGTACTTC.

This rearrangement joins TRBV3-1 (or the pseudogene TRBV3-2) to TRBJ1-3, with 7 bases fitting TRBD1. This CDR3 is 15 amino acids long. The V and J ends lost 2 bases and 8 bases, in that order; junction bases with no gene match: 9. Germline assignment: CDR1 LGHDT and CDR2 YNNKEL (reference sequence). The chain's CDR3 is CASSQPQGVEDTIYF. In DNA form, the CDR3 reads TGTGCCAGCAGCCAACCCCAGGGGGTGGAGGACACCATATATTTT.

The genes are TRBV7-3 and TRBJ2-2; possibly TRBD1 for D (7 bases). Germline V gene sequence: CDR1 SGHTA, CDR2 FQGTGA. Trimming pared 5 bases from V and 6 bases from J, leaving 16 bases between. The CDR3 runs 15 residues. The chain's CDR3 is CASSPTGGGSGELFF. CDR3 coding DNA: TGTGCCAGCAGCCCGACTGGAGGGGGCTCCGGGGAGCTGTTTTTT.

The J gene is TRBJ1-4, the V gene TRBV2; 9 positions agree with TRBD1. Germline V lookup: CDR1 SNHLY, CDR2 FYNNEI. The CDR3 extends over 16 amino acids. V was pared by 6 bases and J by 5 bases, with 10 bases of the junction left unmatched. Here the CDR3 reads CASRADGTGRNEKLFF. As DNA, the CDR3 is TGTGCCAGCAGGGCCGACGGGACAGGGAGAAATGAAAAACTGTTTTTT.

The J gene is TRBJ2-7, the V gene TRBV6-2 or TRBV6-3; a possible D gene is TRBD1 (6 bases). The ends were cut back, 2 bases at V and 2 bases at J, with 7 bases in the middle. CDR3 length: 13 amino acids. Germline V CDR1 and CDR2: MNHEY, SVGEGT. The CDR3 region is CASSYKGAYEQYF. CDR3 nucleotides: TGTGCCAGCAGTTACAAGGGGGCCTACGAGCAGTACTTC.

The chain links TRBV7-8 to TRBJ2-5; 12 bases are a match to TRBD2. The CDR3 contains 19 residues. Germline V gene data show CDR1 as SGHVS and CDR2 as FQNEAQ. J lost 5 bases, V lost 5 bases, and 18 bases had no gene match. The CDR3 DNA sequence: TGTGCCAGCAGCCCCCCCCGACGTCTAGCGGGAGGGATGGCGGAGACCCAGTACTTC. Its translation is CASSPPRRLAGGMAETQYF.

The chain uses TRBV30 and TRBJ2-3, with D maybe TRBD2 (5 bases). V was shortened by 2 bases and J by 4 bases, with 10 bases between the two germline ends. Germline CDR1 reads GTSNPN; CDR2 reads SVGIG (reference sequence). The CDR3 covers 13 residues. Here the CDR3 reads CAWSRESPDTQYF. For the CDR3, the DNA is TGTGCCTGGAGTAGGGAGTCCCCAGATACGCAGTATTTT.

This sequence joins TRBV5-1 and TRBJ1-1; TRBD1 aligns across 9 bases. The length of the CDR3 is 16 residues. The J segment lost 3 bases and the V segment lost 4 bases, leaving 10 bases of the junction unmatched. Germline loops: CDR1 SGHRS, CDR2 YFSETQ. CDR3 bases: TGCGCCAGCAGCATCACCGGGACAGGGAGTGACACTGAAGCTTTCTTT. This translates into CASSITGTGSDTEAFF.